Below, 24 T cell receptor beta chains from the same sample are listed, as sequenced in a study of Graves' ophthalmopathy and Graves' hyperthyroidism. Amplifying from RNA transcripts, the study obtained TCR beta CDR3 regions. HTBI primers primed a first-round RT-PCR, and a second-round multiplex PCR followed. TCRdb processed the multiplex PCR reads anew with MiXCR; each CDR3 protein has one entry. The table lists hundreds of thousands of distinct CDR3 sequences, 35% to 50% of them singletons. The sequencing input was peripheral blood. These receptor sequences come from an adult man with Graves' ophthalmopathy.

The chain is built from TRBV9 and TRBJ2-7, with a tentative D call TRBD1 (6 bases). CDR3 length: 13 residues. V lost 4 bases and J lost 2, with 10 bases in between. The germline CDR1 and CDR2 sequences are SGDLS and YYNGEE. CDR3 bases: TGTGCCAGCAGCCACAAGGGGGCCTACGAGCAGTACTTC. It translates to CASSHKGAYEQYF.

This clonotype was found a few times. CDR3 sequence: CSVHSSNQPQHF. For the CDR3, the DNA is TGCAGTGTCCATAGTAGCAATCAGCCCCAGCATTTT. The chain couples TRBV20-1 to TRBJ1-5; D uncertain. The V gene's germline CDR1 is DFQATT and CDR2 SNEGSKA (reference sequence). V was trimmed by 7 bases and J by 0 bases, leaving 7 bases between them. The CDR3 length is 12 residues.

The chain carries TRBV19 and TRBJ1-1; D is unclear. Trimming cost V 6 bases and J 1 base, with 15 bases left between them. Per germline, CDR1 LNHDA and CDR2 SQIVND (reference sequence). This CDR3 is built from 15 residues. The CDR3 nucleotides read TGTGCCAGTAGACCCATTTGGCGGCAGAACACTGAAGCTTTCTTT. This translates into CASRPIWRQNTEAFF. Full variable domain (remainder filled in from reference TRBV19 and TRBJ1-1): DGGITQSPKYLFRKEGQNVTLSCEQNLNHDAMYWYRQDPGQGLRLIYYSQIVNDFQKGDIAEGYSVSREKKESFPLTVTSAQKNPTAFYLCASRPIWRQNTEAFFGQGTRLTVV.

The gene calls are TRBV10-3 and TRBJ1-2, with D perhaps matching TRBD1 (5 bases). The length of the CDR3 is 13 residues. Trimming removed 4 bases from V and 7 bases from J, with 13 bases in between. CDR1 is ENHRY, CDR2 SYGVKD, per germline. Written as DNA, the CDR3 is TGTGCCATCAGTGGCCCCGACAGTAGTGGCTACACCTTC. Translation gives CAISGPDSSGYTF.

The CDR3, as DNA: TGTGCCAGCAGAGAGACAGGGCGTGAGTATGGCTACACCTTC. This sequence encodes CASRETGREYGYTF. The chain joins TRBV7-9 to TRBJ1-2; TRBD1 agrees at 7 bases. CDR3 length: 14 residues. V lost 6 bases to trimming and J lost 5 bases; unmatched junction nucleotides: 9. Looked up from germline, CDR1 is SEHNR and CDR2 is FQNEAQ (reference sequence).

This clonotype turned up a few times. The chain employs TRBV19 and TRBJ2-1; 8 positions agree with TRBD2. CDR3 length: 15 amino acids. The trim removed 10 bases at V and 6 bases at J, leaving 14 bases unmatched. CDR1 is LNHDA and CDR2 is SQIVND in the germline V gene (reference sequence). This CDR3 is CATKTLAGPFNEQFF. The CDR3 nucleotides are TGTGCCACCAAGACCTTAGCGGGACCGTTCAATGAGCAGTTCTTC.

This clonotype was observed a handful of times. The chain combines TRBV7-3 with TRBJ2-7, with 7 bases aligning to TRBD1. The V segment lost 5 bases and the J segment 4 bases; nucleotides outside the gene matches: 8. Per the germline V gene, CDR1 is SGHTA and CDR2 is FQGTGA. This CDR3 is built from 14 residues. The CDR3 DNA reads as TGTGCCAGCAGCGTAGGACAGGTACCTTACGAGCAGTACTTC. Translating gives CASSVGQVPYEQYF.

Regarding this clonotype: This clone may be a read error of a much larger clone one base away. The DNA for the CDR3 is TGTGCCAACAGGGGGGATGATGGACAGGAGCAGTACTTC. This encodes CANRGDDGQEQYF. V and J are TRBV7-9 and TRBJ2-7; 8 nucleotides match TRBD1. The CDR3 consists of 13 residues. Germline loops: CDR1 SEHNR, CDR2 FQNEAQ (reference sequence). With V trimmed by 10 bases and J by 7 bases, 12 bases remained unmatched.

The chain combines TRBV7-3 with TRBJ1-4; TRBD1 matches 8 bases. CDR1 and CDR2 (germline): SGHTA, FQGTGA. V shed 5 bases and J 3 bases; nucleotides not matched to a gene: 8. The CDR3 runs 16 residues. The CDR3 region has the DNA TGTGCCAGCAGCGAGGACAGGGCCGCATCTAATGAAAAACTGTTTTTT. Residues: CASSEDRAASNEKLFF.

The chain's CDR3 is CASSQLTVTEAFF. The DNA of the CDR3 is TGTGCCAGCAGCCAACTTACTGTGACTGAAGCTTTCTTT. V gene TRBV14 combines with J gene TRBJ1-1, with D unclear. The CDR3 is made up of 13 amino acids. The V end lost 2 bases, the J end lost 5 bases, and 9 bases lay between the germline ends. The germline gives CDR1 SGHDN, CDR2 FVKESK.

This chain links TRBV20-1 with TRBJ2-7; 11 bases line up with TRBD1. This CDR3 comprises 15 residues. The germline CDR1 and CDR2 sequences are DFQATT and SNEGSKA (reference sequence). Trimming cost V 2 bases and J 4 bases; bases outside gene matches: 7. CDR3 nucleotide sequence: TGCAGTGCTAGACTTCACGGGACAGGGGGGTACGAGCAGTACTTC. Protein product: CSARLHGTGGYEQYF.

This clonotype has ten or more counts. The CDR3: CASSQGRATNEKLFF. The CDR3 bases are TGTGCCAGCAGCCAGGGGCGGGCAACTAATGAAAAACTGTTTTTT. The gene calls are TRBV7-2 and TRBJ1-4; a possible D gene is TRBD1 (6 bases). CDR3 length equals 15 residues. The germline CDR1 and CDR2 sequences are SGHTA and FQGNSA. The ends were cut back, 5 bases at V and 0 bases at J, with 10 bases in the middle.

The CDR3 DNA sequence: TGTGCCACCAGCAAAGGGACATTCCATGGCTACACCTTC. Amino acids: CATSKGTFHGYTF. The V and J genes are TRBV15 and TRBJ1-2; D is possibly TRBD1 (6 bases). The CDR3 sequence is 13 residues long. The V end lost 4 bases, the J end lost 6 bases, and 12 bases lay between the germline ends. Germline V CDR1 and CDR2: LNHNV, YYDKDF (reference sequence).

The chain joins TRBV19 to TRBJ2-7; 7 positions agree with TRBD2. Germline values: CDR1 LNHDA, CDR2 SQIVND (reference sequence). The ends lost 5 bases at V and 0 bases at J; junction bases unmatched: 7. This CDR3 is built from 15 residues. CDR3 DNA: TGTGCCAGTAGTCCAGCGGGAAGGAGCTCCTACGAGCAGTACTTC. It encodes CASSPAGRSSYEQYF.

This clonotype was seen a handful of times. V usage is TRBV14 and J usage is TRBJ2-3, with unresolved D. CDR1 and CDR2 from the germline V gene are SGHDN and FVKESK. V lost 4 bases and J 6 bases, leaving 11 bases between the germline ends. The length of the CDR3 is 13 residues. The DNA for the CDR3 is TGTGCCAGCAGCCTCTCATCAGCGGATACGCAGTATTTT. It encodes CASSLSSADTQYF.

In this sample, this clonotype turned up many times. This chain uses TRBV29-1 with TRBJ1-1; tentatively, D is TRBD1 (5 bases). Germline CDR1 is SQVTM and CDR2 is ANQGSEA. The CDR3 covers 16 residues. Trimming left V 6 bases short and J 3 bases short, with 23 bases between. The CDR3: CSVVTGFGGPYTEAFF. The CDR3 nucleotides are TGCAGCGTAGTTACGGGTTTCGGGGGACCGTACACTGAAGCTTTCTTT.

This CDR3 is CASSQDRQYGNTIYF. The CDR3 DNA reads TGTGCCAGCAGCCAAGATCGGCAGTATGGAAACACCATATATTTT. The V and J genes are TRBV3-1 and TRBJ1-3; D is unclear. Per the germline V gene, CDR1 is LGHDT and CDR2 is YNNKEL (reference sequence). V shed 0 bases and J shed 3 bases, with 9 bases lying between them. This CDR3 has 15 amino acids. The full variable domain, completed using reference TRBV3-1 and TRBJ1-3, is DTAVSQTPKYLVTQMGNDKSIKCEQNLGHDTMYWYKQDSKKFLKIMFSYNNKELIINETVPNRFSPKSPDKAHLNLHINSLELGDSAVYFCASSQDRQYGNTIYFGEGSWLTVV.

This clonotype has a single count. CDR3 sequence: CASSRDSISGELFF. The CDR3 coding sequence is TGTGCCAGCAGCCGGGACTCCATTTCTGGGGAGCTGTTTTTT. The J gene is TRBJ2-2, the V gene TRBV7-9; tentative D call: TRBD2 (6 bases). Trimming stripped 5 bases from V and 8 bases from J, with 15 bases between. CDR1 is SEHNR, CDR2 FQNEAQ, per germline (reference sequence). The CDR3 length is 14 residues.

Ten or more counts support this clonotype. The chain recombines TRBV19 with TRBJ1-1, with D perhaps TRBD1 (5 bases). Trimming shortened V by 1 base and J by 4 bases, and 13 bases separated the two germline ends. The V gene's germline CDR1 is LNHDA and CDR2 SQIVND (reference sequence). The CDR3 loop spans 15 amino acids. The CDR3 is CASSIVETRATEAFF. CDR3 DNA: TGTGCCAGTAGTATAGTCGAGACCAGGGCCACTGAAGCTTTCTTT.

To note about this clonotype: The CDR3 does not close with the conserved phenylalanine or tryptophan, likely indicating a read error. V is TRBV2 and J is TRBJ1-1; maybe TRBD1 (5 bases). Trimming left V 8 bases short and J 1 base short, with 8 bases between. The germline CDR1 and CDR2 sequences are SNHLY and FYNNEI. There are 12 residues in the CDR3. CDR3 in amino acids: CASGTGNTEAFL. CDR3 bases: TGTGCCAGCGGAACAGGGAACACTGAAGCTTTCCTT.

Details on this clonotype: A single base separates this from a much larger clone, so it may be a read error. The CDR3 loop reads CATSFMAGTGELFF. The CDR3 coding sequence is TGTGCCACCAGCTTTATGGCAGGGACCGGGGAGCTGTTTTTT. V is TRBV28 and J is TRBJ2-2; possibly TRBD1 for D (5 bases). Looked up from germline, CDR1 is MDHEN and CDR2 is SYDVKM. CDR3 length: 14 residues. The V gene lost 10 bases and the J gene lost 5 bases, with 17 bases spanning the gap.

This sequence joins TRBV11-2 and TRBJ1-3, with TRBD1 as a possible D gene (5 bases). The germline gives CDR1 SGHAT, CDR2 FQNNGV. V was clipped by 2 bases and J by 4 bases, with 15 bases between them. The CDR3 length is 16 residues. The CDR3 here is CASSLSHGGWGNTIYF. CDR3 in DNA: TGTGCCAGCAGCTTATCCCATGGGGGGTGGGGAAACACCATATATTTT.

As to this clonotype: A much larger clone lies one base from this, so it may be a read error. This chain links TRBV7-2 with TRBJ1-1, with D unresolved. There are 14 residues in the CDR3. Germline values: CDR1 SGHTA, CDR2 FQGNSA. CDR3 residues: CVSSLSLSNTEAFF. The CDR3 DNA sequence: TGTGTCAGCAGCTTAAGCCTCTCGAACACTGAAGCTTTCTTT.

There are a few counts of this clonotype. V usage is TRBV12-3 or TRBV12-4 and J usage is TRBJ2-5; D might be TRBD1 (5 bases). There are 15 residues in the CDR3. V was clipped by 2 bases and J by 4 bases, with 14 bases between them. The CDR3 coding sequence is TGTGCCAGCAGTTTAATGCAGGGAAGTCGAGAGACCCAGTACTTC. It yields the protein CASSLMQGSRETQYF.